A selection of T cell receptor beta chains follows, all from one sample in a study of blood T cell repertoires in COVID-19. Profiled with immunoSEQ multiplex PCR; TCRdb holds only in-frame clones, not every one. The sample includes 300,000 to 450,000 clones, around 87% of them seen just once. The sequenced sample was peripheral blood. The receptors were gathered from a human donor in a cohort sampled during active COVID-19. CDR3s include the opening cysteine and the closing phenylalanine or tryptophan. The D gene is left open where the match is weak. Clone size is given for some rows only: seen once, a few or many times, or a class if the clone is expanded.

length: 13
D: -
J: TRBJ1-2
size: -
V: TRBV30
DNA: TGTGCCTGGAAGGGAGGGCCTTTCTATGGCTACACCTTC
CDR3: CAWKGGPFYGYTF

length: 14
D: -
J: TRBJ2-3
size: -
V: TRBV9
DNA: TGTGCCAGCAGCGATAGCCCCCGCGGCGATACGCAGTATTTT
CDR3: CASSDSPRGDTQYF

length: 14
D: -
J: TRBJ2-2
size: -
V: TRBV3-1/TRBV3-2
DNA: TGTGCCAGCAGCCAGATTTCACGGGACGGGGAGCTGTTTTTT
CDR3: CASSQISRDGELFF

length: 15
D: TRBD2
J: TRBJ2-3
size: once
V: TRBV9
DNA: TGTGCCAGCAGCGTAGGCGCGGGAGCTACAGATACGCAGTATTTT
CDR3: CASSVGAGATDTQYF

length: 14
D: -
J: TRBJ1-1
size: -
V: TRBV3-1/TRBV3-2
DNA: TGTGCCAGCAGCCAAGAGGAGGAAACCACTGAAGCTTTCTTT
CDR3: CASSQEEETTEAFF

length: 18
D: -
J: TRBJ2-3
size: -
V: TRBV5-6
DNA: TGTGCCAGCAGCTCACTGGGTGTGGTAGCGGCTAGCACAGATACGCAGTATTTT
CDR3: CASSSLGVVAASTDTQYF

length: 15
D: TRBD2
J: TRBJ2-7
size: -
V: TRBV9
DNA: TGTGCCAGCAGCGCTAGGACTAGCGGGACCTACGAGCAGTACTTC
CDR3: CASSARTSGTYEQYF

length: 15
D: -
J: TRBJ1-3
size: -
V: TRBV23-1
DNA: TGCGCCAGCAGTCACCTGGACTACTCTGGAAACACCATATATTTT
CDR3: CASSHLDYSGNTIYF

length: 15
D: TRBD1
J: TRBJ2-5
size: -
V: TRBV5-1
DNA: TGCGCCAGCAGCTTCCCTCCGGGACAGAAAGAGACCCAGTACTTC
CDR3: CASSFPPGQKETQYF

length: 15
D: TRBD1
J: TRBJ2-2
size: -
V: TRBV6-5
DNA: TGTGCCAGCAGGAAGGACAGGGGGTCGGTCGGGGAGCTGTTTTTT
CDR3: CASRKDRGSVGELFF

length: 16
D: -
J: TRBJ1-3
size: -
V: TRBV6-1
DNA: TGTGCCAGCAGTGAAGAAGTGGGCGACTCTGGAAACACCATATATTTT
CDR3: CASSEEVGDSGNTIYF

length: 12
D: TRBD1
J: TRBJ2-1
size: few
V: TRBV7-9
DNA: TGTGCCAGCAGCTTAGAATGGACAGGTCAGTTCTTC
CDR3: CASSLEWTGQFF

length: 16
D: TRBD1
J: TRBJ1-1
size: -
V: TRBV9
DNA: TGTGCCAGCAGCGTATACGACAGGGGTCACCACACTGAAGCTTTCTTT
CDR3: CASSVYDRGHHTEAFF

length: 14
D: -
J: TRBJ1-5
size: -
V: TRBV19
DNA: TGTGCCAGTAGTGCCTCTGGGGGGAATCAGCCCCAGCATTTT
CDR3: CASSASGGNQPQHF

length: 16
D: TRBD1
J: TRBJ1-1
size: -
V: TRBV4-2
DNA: TGTGCCAGCAGCCAAGAGGGACAGGGGGCGCTTAATGAAGCTTTCTTT
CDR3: CASSQEGQGALNEAFF

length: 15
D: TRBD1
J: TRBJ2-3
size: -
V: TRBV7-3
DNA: TGTGCCAGCAGCCGAAGGACAGGGGGCACAGATACGCAGTATTTT
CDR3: CASSRRTGGTDTQYF

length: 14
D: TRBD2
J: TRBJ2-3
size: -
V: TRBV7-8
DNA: TGTGCCAGCAGCTCCCTTAGCGGGAGAGATACGCAGTATTTT
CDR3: CASSSLSGRDTQYF

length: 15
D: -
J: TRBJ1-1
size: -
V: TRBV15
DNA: TGTGCCACCAGCAGCGGAGGGCAGGGCCACACTGAAGCTTTCTTT
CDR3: CATSSGGQGHTEAFF

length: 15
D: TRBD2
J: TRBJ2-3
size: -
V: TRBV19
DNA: TGTGCCAGTAGTAACCAGCGGGAGATGGAAGATACGCAGTATTTT
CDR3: CASSNQREMEDTQYF

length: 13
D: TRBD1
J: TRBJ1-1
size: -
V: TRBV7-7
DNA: TGTGCCAGCAGCTTAAATACAGGGGCTGAAGCTTTCTTT
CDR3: CASSLNTGAEAFF

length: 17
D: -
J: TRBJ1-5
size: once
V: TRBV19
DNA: TGTGCCAGTAGTATAGAATATCGAGTCTATAGCAATCAGCCCCAGCATTTT
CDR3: CASSIEYRVYSNQPQHF

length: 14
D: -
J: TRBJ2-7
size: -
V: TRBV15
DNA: TGTGCCACCAGCAGAGATCGGGGGGCGGGCGAGCAGTACTTC
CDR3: CATSRDRGAGEQYF

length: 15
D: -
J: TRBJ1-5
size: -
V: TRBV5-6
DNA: TGTGCCAGCAGCTCGCGGGTACAAGGCCAAGCGCCCCAGCATTTT
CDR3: CASSSRVQGQAPQHF

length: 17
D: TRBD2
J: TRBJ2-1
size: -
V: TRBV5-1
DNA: TGCGCCAGCAGCCCCTCGTTAGCGGGAGGGTTACACAATGAGCAGTTCTTC
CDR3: CASSPSLAGGLHNEQFF

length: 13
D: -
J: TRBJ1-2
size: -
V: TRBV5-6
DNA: TGTGCCAGCAGCTTCTTCAGCGGCGGGGGCTACACCTTC
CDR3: CASSFFSGGGYTF

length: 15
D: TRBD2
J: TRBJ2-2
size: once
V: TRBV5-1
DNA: TGCGCCAGCAGCTTAGCGGGGGCGCACACCGGGGAGCTGTTTTTT
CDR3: CASSLAGAHTGELFF

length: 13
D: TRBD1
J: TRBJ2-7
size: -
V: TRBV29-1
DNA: TGCAGCGTTGTTCGACAGGGGACCCACGAGCAGTACTTC
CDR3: CSVVRQGTHEQYF

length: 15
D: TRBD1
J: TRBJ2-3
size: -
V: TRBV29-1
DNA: TGCAGCGTTGAGACAGGGGGTTCTAACACAGATACGCAGTATTTT
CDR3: CSVETGGSNTDTQYF

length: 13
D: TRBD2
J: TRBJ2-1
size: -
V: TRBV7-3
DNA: TGTGCCAGCTCCCCGGGGGGAGGGAATGAGCAGTTCTTC
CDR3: CASSPGGGNEQFF